The 28 T cell receptor beta chains listed next were all sequenced from one sample in a study of T cell responses to AZD1222 COVID-19 vaccine. The repertoire was sequenced with immunoSEQ multiplex PCR; TCRdb's copy has only in-frame clones and lacks some. The data hold over 150,000 clones, with approximately 87% observed a single time. The sequencing here drew on peripheral blood, taken 28 days after the second AZD1222 dose. The receptors were sampled from an adult who received the AZD1222 COVID-19 vaccine.

CDR3 nucleotide sequence: TGTGCCAGCAGCTTGGGAAGGGTGAACACTGAAGCTTTCTTT. This translates into CASSLGRVNTEAFF. This sequence joins TRBV11-1 and TRBJ1-1; the D is unclear. The CDR3 totals 14 residues. Trimming took 3 bases from V and 0 from J, leaving 8 bases between them. CDR1 and CDR2 from the germline V gene are SGHAT and FQDESV (reference sequence).

This chain links TRBV24-1 with TRBJ1-2; TRBD1 matches at 9 bases. CDR1 and CDR2 (germline): KGHDR, SFDVKD. This CDR3 comprises 14 residues. The junction had 7 bases not matched to a gene; V was cut back by 4 bases and J by 8 bases. CDR3: CATSDPSTGGGYTF. In DNA, the CDR3 is TGTGCCACCAGTGACCCCTCGACAGGGGGAGGCTACACCTTC.

As for this clone: This sample also contains other DNA sequences that code for the same CDR3. The chain has TRBV18 and TRBJ1-1; TRBD1 is a possible D gene (5 bases). Germline values: CDR1 KGHSH, CDR2 LQKENI. Between the trimmed V and J ends, which lost 6 bases and 2 bases, there was a span of 10 bases. This CDR3 is 13 amino acids long. The CDR3 sequence: CASSGQANTEAFF. CDR3 in DNA: TGTGCCAGCTCGGGGCAGGCAAACACTGAAGCTTTCTTT.

V is TRBV5-4 and J is TRBJ1-2; 7 bases are shared with TRBD1. CDR3 length: 14 amino acids. Germline V gene lookup returns CDR1 SGHNT and CDR2 YYREEE (reference sequence). The V gene end was trimmed by 3 bases and the J gene end by 3 bases; junction bases not matched to a gene: 5. CDR3 coding DNA: TGTGCCAGCAGCTACGGTGACAGGGACTATGGCTACACCTTC. Protein product: CASSYGDRDYGYTF. The variable domain in full, with the rest retrieved from reference TRBV5-4 and TRBJ1-2, is ETGVTQSPTHLIKTRGQQVTLRCSSQSGHNTVSWYQQALGQGPQFIFQYYREEENGRGNFPPRFSGLQFPNYSSELNVNALELDDSALYLCASSYGDRDYGYTFGSGTRLTVV.

This rearrangement joins TRBV6-5 to TRBJ1-1; 7 bases map to TRBD1. This CDR3 is 14 amino acids long. V trimming: 2 bases; J trimming: 6 bases; junction bases outside the gene matches: 6. The germline V gene has CDR1 MNHEY and CDR2 SVGAGI. CDR3 nucleotide sequence: TGTGCCAGCAGTTACGACAGGGCAAGGCCTGAAGCTTTCTTT. This codes for CASSYDRARPEAFF.

V and J are TRBV5-1 and TRBJ2-5; tentatively, D is TRBD2 (5 bases). Trimming took off 1 base at V and 1 base at J, with 8 bases between the two ends. CDR3 size: 14 residues. In germline, CDR1 is SGHRS, CDR2 YFSETQ. The CDR3 DNA reads as TGCGCCAGCAGCTTGAGCGGAGGCCAAGAGACCCAGTACTTC. It is translated as CASSLSGGQETQYF.

V gene TRBV30 combines with J gene TRBJ1-2, with 9 bases that match TRBD1. The CDR3 extends over 15 amino acids. The V and J ends lost 5 bases and 3 bases, in that order; junction bases with no gene match: 10. Germline V lookup: CDR1 GTSNPN, CDR2 SVGIG (reference sequence). As DNA, the CDR3 is TGTGCCTGGGGAGAGGGGACAGGGACATACTATGGCTACACCTTC. This codes for CAWGEGTGTYYGYTF.

CDR3 amino acids: CARSLESQWNTEAFF. The DNA for the CDR3 is TGTGCCAGAAGCTTGGAGTCACAGTGGAACACTGAAGCTTTCTTT. The rearrangement joins TRBV5-3 to TRBJ1-1, with D uncertain. TRBV5-3 is annotated as an ORF whose role is uncertain. This CDR3 spans 15 amino acids. With 0 bases removed from V and 1 base from J, the gap between germline ends came to 10 bases.

The rearrangement joins TRBV9 to TRBJ1-1; no reliable D call. The CDR3 is 16 residues long. Per germline, CDR1 SGDLS and CDR2 YYNGEE. V lost 0 bases and J 5 bases, leaving 17 bases between the germline ends. For the CDR3, the DNA is TGTGCCAGCAGCGTAGGCCTTACAAGGGAGAAAACTGAAGCTTTCTTT. The encoded protein is CASSVGLTREKTEAFF.

V is TRBV4-1 and J is TRBJ1-2; D gene uncertain. V was pared by 3 bases and J by 8 bases, with 13 bases between. The CDR3 is made up of 13 amino acids. Germline V gene data show CDR1 as MGHRA and CDR2 as YSYEKL. CDR3 in amino acids: CASSQSRRPGYTF. The CDR3, as DNA: TGCGCCAGCAGCCAGAGCCGACGACCAGGCTACACCTTC.

The chain is built from TRBV28 and TRBJ1-2, with a possible D match to TRBD1 (6 bases). V dropped 6 bases and J dropped 2 bases, with 13 bases sitting between them. This CDR3 comprises 14 residues. Germline assignment: CDR1 MDHEN and CDR2 SYDVKM. CDR3 bases: TGTGCCAGCAGAAGACTACAGGGAAACTATGGCTACACCTTC. Translated: CASRRLQGNYGYTF.

The chain employs TRBV29-1 and TRBJ1-1; D may be TRBD1 (5 bases). The V end lost 6 bases, the J end lost 6 bases, and 14 bases lay between the germline ends. Germline CDR1 reads SQVTM; CDR2 reads ANQGSEA. The CDR3 has 12 residues. The DNA of the CDR3 is TGCAGCGTGGGGGGATTAAGCCCTGAAGCTTTCTTT. It specifies CSVGGLSPEAFF.

The chain has TRBV19 and TRBJ1-6; D uncertain. CDR3 size: 15 residues. Germline V gives CDR1 LNHDA, CDR2 SQIVND (reference sequence). The germline V and J ends were trimmed by 0 bases and 5 bases, with 8 bases remaining between them. CDR3 loop: CASSIDASHNSPLHF. CDR3 sequence (DNA): TGTGCCAGTAGTATAGATGCTAGCCATAATTCACCCCTCCACTTT.

The rearrangement joins TRBV2 to TRBJ2-5; D is possibly TRBD1 (5 bases). Germline loops: CDR1 SNHLY, CDR2 FYNNEI. V lost 6 bases, J lost 1 base, and 12 bases lay in between. The length of the CDR3 is 14 residues. Here the CDR3 DNA reads TGTGCCAGCAGGGGGCGAATGTCCCAAGAGACCCAGTACTTC. Translation gives CASRGRMSQETQYF.

This clone was seen once. The V gene is TRBV19, the J gene TRBJ1-2; perhaps TRBD1 as D (5 bases). Germline V gene data show CDR1 as LNHDA and CDR2 as SQIVND (reference sequence). The germline V and J ends were trimmed by 4 bases and 3 bases, with 9 bases remaining between them. This CDR3 region has 13 residues. In nucleotides, the CDR3 is TGTGCCAGTAGTACGGGGACTGACTATGGCTACACCTTC. Amino acid sequence: CASSTGTDYGYTF.

V and J are TRBV15 and TRBJ1-1, with D tentatively TRBD1 (5 bases). Between the trimmed V and J ends, which lost 3 bases and 11 bases, there was a span of 16 bases. CDR3 size: 13 residues. Germline V gives CDR1 LNHNV, CDR2 YYDKDF (reference sequence). Here the CDR3 DNA reads TGTGCCACCAGCAGCGATGCGGGCCGGGGGGCTTTCTTT. Protein product: CATSSDAGRGAFF.

This rearrangement joins TRBV3-1 (or the pseudogene TRBV3-2) to TRBJ2-5; 14 bases are shared with TRBD2. There are 16 residues in the CDR3. Germline assignment: CDR1 LGHDT and CDR2 YNNKEL (reference sequence). V dropped 4 bases and J dropped 4; count of bases not matched to a gene: 5. The CDR3 DNA follows: TGTGCCAGCAGCCCCTCGACTAGCGGGGGGGTAGAGACCCAGTACTTC. Its protein product is CASSPSTSGGVETQYF.

The V gene is TRBV9, the J gene TRBJ2-1; 7 bases are a match to TRBD2. The CDR3 extends over 15 amino acids. From germline, CDR1 is SGDLS and CDR2 YYNGEE. After removal of 4 bases from V and 5 bases from J, the junction contained 9 bases not matched to a gene. The CDR3: CASSRGRVGNNEQFF. In DNA form, the CDR3 reads TGTGCCAGCAGCCGGGGGAGGGTCGGAAACAATGAGCAGTTCTTC.

For the CDR3, the DNA is TGTGCCAGCTCATCTCGAGGGGGGGGCGCAAGTGTCTACGAGCAGTACTTC. This sequence encodes CASSSRGGGASVYEQYF. The genes are TRBV18 and TRBJ2-7; D perhaps matches TRBD2 (7 bases). Germline loops: CDR1 KGHSH, CDR2 LQKENI. The CDR3 spans 17 residues. The V end was cut by 5 bases, the J end by 3 bases, with 23 bases between.

This clone was detected once. The rearrangement uses TRBV30 and TRBJ2-1; D is uncertain. CDR1 and CDR2 (germline): GTSNPN, SVGIG (reference sequence). The ends were cut back, 5 bases at V and 0 bases at J, with 11 bases in the middle. This CDR3 is 14 amino acids long. CDR3 protein: CAWASVHSYNEQFF. The DNA for the CDR3 is TGTGCCTGGGCGAGTGTACACTCCTACAATGAGCAGTTCTTC. Full variable domain (outside the CDR3, taken from reference TRBV30 and TRBJ2-1): SQTIHQWPATLVQPVGSPLSLECTVEGTSNPNLYWYRQAAGRGLQLLFYSVGIGQISSEVPQNLSASRPQDRQFILSSKKLLLSDSGFYLCAWASVHSYNEQFFGPGTRLTVL.

The chain carries TRBV18 and TRBJ1-1, with D perhaps TRBD1 (6 bases). The CDR3 loop spans 15 amino acids. V was clipped by 2 bases and J by 0 bases, with 10 bases between them. The V gene's germline CDR1 is KGHSH and CDR2 LQKENI. CDR3 sequence: CASSPLGGLNTEAFF. For the CDR3, the DNA is TGTGCCAGCTCACCATTAGGGGGGTTGAACACTGAAGCTTTCTTT.

The chain is built from TRBV2 and TRBJ1-1, with 7 bases aligning to TRBD1. The CDR3 length is 13 residues. V was pared by 3 bases and J by 3 bases, with 1 base of the junction left unmatched. Germline V gene data show CDR1 as SNHLY and CDR2 as FYNNEI. This CDR3 is CASSDRGHTEAFF. DNA for the CDR3: TGTGCCAGCAGTGATAGGGGGCACACTGAAGCTTTCTTT. Supplemented by reference TRBV2 and TRBJ1-1, the full variable domain reads EPEVTQTPSHQVTQMGQEVILRCVPISNHLYFYWYRQILGQKVEFLVSFYNNEISEKSEIFDDQFSVERPDGSNFTLKIRSTKLEDSAMYFCASSDRGHTEAFFGQGTRLTVV.

The chain recombines TRBV6-6 with TRBJ2-6; 7 bases match TRBD1. V shed 5 bases, J shed 4 bases, and the junction held 8 bases outside the gene matches. The CDR3 has 16 residues. Germline CDR1 is MNHNY and CDR2 is SVGAGI (reference sequence). The CDR3 DNA is TGTGCCAGCAGTCCCACAGGGGCGCGGGGGGCCAACGTCCTGACTTTC. It specifies CASSPTGARGANVLTF.

This clone appeared once. This chain connects TRBV7-3 to TRBJ2-2, with D unresolved. Germline V gene data show CDR1 as SGHTA and CDR2 as FQGTGA. The V end lost 1 base, the J end lost 2 bases, and 5 bases lay between the germline ends. CDR3 length: 14 amino acids. CDR3: CASSLSLNTGELFF. The CDR3 DNA is TGTGCCAGCAGCTTAAGCCTTAACACCGGGGAGCTGTTTTTT.

V usage is TRBV12-3 or TRBV12-4 and J usage is TRBJ2-1; D not certain. V lost 6 bases to trimming and J lost 6 bases, with 6 bases between them. The CDR3 sequence is 11 residues long. CDR3: CASRKFNEQFF. CDR3 in DNA: TGTGCCAGCAGAAAGTTCAATGAGCAGTTCTTC.

V is TRBV11-1 and J is TRBJ2-7; 11 bases fit TRBD2. Germline lookup yields CDR1 SGHAT and CDR2 FQDESV (reference sequence). The CDR3 consists of 15 residues. The junction had 2 bases not matched to a gene; V was cut back by 1 base and J by 3 bases. CDR3 nucleotides: TGTGCCAGCAGCTTAGGGGGGACTAGCGGCTACGAGCAGTACTTC. Translated, it gives CASSLGGTSGYEQYF.

This rearrangement joins TRBV25-1 to TRBJ1-4; no firm D call. Germline values: CDR1 MGHDK, CDR2 SYGVNS. The CDR3 sequence is 14 residues long. Trimming shortened V by 7 bases and J by 6 bases, and 15 bases separated the two germline ends. CDR3 protein: CASIGRHVDEKLFF. For the CDR3, the DNA is TGTGCCAGCATCGGTCGACACGTCGATGAAAAACTGTTTTTT.

This clone showed up just once. V and J are TRBV6-6 and TRBJ2-7; 16 bases map to TRBD2. The germline CDR1 and CDR2 sequences are MNHNY and SVGAGI (reference sequence). The CDR3 has 17 residues. V gave up 5 bases and J gave up 6 bases; unmatched junction bases: 10. In DNA, the CDR3 is TGTGCCAGCAGTCAGCCCGGGACTAGCGGGGGGGTGGGCGAGCAGTACTTC. This encodes CASSQPGTSGGVGEQYF.